This paragraph covers one TCR beta chain sequence. The antigen is undetermined. This sample was taken from a study of cytomegalovirus exposure and HLA in healthy donors. The study's findings and limits: Altogether, about 160 TCR beta chains were recorded as cytomegalovirus-associated. Published work reported that the classifier diagnosed cytomegalovirus status with high specificity and sensitivity.

Amplification used 60 Vbeta primers and 13 Jbeta primers. TCRdb's table, derived via immunoSEQ multiplex PCR, lists solely in-frame clones and lacks some. The sample includes over 85,000 clones, just under 80% of them seen just once. Germline CDR1 MDHEN, CDR2 SYDVKM. V lost 2 bases, J lost 4 bases, and 6 bases lay in between. This CDR3 is 13 amino acids long. Specimen: PBMCs. The TCR was taken from a woman aged 40 to 50 in good health and CMV-seronegative. The genes are TRBV28 and TRBJ1-5; no clear D. CDR3 sequence (DNA): TGTGCCAGCAGTTTAGCAGAAAATCAGCCCCAGCATTTT. Its translation: CASSLAENQPQHF.